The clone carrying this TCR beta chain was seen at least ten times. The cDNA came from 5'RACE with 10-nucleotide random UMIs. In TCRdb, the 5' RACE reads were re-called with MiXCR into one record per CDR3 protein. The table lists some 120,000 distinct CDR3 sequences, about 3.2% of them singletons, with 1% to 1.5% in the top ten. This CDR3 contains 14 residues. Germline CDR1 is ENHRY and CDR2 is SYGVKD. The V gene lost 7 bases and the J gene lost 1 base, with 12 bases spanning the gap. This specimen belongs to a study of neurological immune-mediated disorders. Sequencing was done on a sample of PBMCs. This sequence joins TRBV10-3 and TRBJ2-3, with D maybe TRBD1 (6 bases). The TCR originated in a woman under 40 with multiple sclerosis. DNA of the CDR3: TGTGCCATCACACAGGGACCGGGCACAGATACGCAGTATTTT. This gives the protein CAITQGPGTDTQYF.